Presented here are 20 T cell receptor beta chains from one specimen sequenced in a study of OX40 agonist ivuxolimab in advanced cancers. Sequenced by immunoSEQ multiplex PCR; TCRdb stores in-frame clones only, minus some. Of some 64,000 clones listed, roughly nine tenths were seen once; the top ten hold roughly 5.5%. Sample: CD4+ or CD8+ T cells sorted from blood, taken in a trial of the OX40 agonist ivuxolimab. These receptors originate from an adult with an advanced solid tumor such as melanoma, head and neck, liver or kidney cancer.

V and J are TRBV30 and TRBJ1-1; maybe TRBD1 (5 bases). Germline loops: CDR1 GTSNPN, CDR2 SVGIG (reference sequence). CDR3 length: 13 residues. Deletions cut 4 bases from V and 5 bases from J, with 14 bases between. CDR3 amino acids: CAWTVGVATEAFF. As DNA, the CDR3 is TGTGCCTGGACAGTGGGGGTGGCAACTGAAGCTTTCTTT.

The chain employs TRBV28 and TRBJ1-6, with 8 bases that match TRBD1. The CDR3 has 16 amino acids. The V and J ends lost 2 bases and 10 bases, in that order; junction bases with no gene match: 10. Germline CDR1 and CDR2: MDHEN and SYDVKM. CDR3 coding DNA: TGTGCCAGCAGTTTAGCAGGACAGGGAGGAAGGTCACCCCTCCACTTT. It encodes CASSLAGQGGRSPLHF.

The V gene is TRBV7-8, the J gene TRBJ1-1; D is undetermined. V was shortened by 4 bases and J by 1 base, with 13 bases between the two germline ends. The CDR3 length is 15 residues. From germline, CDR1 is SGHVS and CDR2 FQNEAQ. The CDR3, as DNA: TGTGCCAGCAGCTCCCGGGGAGGGTCGAACACTGAAGCTTTCTTT. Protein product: CASSSRGGSNTEAFF.

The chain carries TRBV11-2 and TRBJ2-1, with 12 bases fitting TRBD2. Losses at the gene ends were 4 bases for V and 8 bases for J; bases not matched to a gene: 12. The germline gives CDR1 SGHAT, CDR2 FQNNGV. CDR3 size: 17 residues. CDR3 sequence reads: CASSSPAGLAGLYEQFF. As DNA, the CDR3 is TGTGCCAGCAGCTCGCCGGCCGGACTAGCGGGACTTTATGAGCAGTTCTTC.

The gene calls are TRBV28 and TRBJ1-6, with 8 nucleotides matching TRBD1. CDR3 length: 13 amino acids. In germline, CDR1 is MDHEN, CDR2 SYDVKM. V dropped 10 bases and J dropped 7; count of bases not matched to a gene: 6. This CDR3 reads CATSRTGNSPLHF. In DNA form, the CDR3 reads TGTGCCACCTCCCGGACAGGGAATTCACCCCTCCACTTT. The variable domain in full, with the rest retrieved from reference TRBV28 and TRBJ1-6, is DVKVTQSSRYLVKRTGEKVFLECVQDMDHENMFWYRQDPGLGLRLIYFSYDVKMKEKGDIPEGYSVSREKKERFSLILESASTNQTSMYLCATSRTGNSPLHFGNGTRLTVT.

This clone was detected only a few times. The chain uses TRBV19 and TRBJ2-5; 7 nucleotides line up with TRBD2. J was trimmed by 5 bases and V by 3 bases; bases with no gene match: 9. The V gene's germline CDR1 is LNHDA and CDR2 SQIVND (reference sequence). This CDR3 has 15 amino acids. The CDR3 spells CASSMVASGQETQYF. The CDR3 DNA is TGTGCCAGTAGTATGGTGGCTAGCGGCCAGGAGACCCAGTACTTC.

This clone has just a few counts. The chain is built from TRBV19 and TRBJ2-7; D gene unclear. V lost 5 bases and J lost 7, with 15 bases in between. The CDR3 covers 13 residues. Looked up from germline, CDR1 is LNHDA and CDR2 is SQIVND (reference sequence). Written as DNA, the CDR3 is TGTGCCAGTAGTCTAGGATGGACCGGGGAGCAGTACTTC. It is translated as CASSLGWTGEQYF.

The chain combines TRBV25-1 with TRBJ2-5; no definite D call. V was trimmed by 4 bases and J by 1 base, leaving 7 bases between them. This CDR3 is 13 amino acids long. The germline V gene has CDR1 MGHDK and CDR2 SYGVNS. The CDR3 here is CASSVPAQETQYF. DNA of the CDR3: TGTGCCAGCAGTGTTCCCGCCCAAGAGACCCAGTACTTC.

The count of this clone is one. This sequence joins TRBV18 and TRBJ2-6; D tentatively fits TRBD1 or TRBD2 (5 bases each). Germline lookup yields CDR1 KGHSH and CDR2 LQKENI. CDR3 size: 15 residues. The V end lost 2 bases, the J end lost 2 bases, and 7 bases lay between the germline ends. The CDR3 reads CASSPMGAGANVLTF. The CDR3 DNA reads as TGTGCCAGCTCACCAATGGGGGCTGGGGCCAACGTCCTGACTTTC.

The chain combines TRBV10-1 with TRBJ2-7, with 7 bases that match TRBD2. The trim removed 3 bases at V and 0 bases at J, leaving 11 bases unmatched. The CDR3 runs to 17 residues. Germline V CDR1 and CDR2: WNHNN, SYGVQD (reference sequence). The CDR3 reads CASSDPSTSVSSYEQYF. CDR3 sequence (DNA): TGCGCCAGCAGTGACCCTTCCACTAGCGTAAGCTCCTACGAGCAGTACTTC.

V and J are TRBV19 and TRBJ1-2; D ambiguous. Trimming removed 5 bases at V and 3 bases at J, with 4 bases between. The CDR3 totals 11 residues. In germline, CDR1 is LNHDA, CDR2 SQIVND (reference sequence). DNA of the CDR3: TGTGCCAGTAGTCGGGACTATGGCTACACCTTC. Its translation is CASSRDYGYTF.

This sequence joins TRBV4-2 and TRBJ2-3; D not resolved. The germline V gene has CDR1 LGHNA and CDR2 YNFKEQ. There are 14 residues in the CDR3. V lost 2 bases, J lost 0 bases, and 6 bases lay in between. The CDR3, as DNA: TGTGCCAGCAGCCAACAGATCAGCACAGATACGCAGTATTTT. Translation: CASSQQISTDTQYF.

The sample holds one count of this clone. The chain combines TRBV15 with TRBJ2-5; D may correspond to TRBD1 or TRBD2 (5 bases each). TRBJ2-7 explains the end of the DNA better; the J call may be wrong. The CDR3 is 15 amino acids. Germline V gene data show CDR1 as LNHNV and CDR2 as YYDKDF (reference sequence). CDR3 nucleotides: TGTGCCACCAGCACCGGGACCGGTAACTACTACGAGCAGTACTTC. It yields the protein CATSTGTGNYYEQYF.

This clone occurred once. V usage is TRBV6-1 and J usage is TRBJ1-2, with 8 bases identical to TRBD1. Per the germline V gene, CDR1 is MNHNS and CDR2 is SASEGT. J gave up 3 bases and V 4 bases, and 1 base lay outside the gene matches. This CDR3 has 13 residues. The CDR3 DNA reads TGTGCCAGCAGTGGACAGGGGCACTATGGCTACACCTTC. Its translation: CASSGQGHYGYTF.

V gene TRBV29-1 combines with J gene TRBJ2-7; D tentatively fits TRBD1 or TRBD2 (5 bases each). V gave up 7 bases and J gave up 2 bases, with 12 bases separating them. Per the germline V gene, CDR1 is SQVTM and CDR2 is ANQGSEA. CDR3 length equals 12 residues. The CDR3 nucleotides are TGCAGCGGTCGGGACGGTCCCTACGAGCAGTACTTC. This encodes CSGRDGPYEQYF.

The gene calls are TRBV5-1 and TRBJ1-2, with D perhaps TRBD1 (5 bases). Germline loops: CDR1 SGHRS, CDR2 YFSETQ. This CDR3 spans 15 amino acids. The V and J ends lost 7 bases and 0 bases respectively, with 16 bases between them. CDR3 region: CASSGGTIANYGYTF. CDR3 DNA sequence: TGCGCCAGCTCAGGAGGGACCATAGCTAACTATGGCTACACCTTC.

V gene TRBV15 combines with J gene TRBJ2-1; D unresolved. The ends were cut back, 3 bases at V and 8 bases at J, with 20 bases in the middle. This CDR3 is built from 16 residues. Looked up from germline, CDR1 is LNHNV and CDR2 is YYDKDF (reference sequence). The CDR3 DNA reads TGTGCCACCAGCAGGCCAGGAGTCAACCCTTGGGATGAGCAGTTCTTC. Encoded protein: CATSRPGVNPWDEQFF. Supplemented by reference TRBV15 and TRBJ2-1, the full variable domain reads DAMVIQNPRYQVTQFGKPVTLSCSQTLNHNVMYWYQQKSSQAPKLLFHYYDKDFNNEADTPDNFQSRRPNTSFCFLDIRSPGLGDTAMYLCATSRPGVNPWDEQFFGPGTRLTVL.

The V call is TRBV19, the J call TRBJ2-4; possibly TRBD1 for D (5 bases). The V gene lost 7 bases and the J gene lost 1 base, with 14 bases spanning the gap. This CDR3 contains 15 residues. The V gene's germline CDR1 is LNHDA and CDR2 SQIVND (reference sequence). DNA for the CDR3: TGTGCCAGTAACAGAGAAGGGGCTGCCAAAAACATTCAGTACTTC. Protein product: CASNREGAAKNIQYF.

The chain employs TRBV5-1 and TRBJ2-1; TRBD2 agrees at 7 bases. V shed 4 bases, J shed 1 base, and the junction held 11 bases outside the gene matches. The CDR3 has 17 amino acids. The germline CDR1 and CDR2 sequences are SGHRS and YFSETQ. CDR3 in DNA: TGCGCCAGCAGCATGGAGCTAGCGGACCCGTCCTACAATGAGCAGTTCTTC. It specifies CASSMELADPSYNEQFF.

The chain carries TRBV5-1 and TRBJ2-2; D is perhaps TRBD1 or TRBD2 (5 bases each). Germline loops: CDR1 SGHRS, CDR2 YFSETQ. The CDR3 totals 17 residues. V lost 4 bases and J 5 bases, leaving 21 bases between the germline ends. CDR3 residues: CASSPQLGDVKTGELFF. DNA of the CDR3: TGCGCCAGCAGCCCCCAGTTGGGGGACGTCAAAACCGGGGAGCTGTTTTTT.